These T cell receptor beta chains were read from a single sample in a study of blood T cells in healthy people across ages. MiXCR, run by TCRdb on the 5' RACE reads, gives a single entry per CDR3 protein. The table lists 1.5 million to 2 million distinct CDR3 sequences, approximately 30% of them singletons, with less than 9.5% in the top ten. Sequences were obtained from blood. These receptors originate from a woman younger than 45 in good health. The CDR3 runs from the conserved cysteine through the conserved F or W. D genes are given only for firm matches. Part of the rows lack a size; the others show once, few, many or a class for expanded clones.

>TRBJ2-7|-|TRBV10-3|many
CAISESGRSYEQYF
TGTGCCATCAGTGAGTCCGGGCGCTCCTACGAGCAGTACTTC
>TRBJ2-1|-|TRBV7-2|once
CASSLLQYNEQFF
TGTGCCAGCAGCTTATTACAGTACAATGAGCAGTTCTTC
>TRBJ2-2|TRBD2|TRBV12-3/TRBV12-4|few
CASRILAGDGELFF
TGTGCCAGCAGGATTTTAGCGGGGGACGGGGAGCTGTTTTTT
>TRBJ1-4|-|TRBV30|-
CAWVPKKGEKLFF
TGTGCCTGGGTACCCAAGAAAGGTGAAAAACTGTTTTTT
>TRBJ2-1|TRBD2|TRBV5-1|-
CASSFTAGGHEQFF
TGCGCCAGCAGCTTTACAGCGGGAGGCCATGAGCAGTTCTTC
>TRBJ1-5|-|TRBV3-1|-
CASSYRQTRLPQHF
TGTGCCAGCAGCTACCGACAGACCCGTTTGCCCCAGCATTTT
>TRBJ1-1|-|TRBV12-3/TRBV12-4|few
CASSFPLTEAFF
TGTGCCAGCAGTTTCCCCTTAACTGAAGCTTTCTTT
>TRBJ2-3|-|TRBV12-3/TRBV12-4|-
CASSRTTDAQYF
TGTGCCAGCAGCCGGACCACAGATGCGCAGTATTTT
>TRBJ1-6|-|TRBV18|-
CASSPGPVNSPLHF
TGTGCCAGCTCACCGGGACCGGTGAATTCACCCCTCCACTTT
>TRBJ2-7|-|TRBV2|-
CASSELDYYEQYF
TGTGCCAGCAGTGAATTGGACTACTACGAGCAGTACTTC
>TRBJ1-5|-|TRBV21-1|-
CANSKDSAGRQPQHF
TGTGCCAACAGCAAGGATTCGGCAGGCCGACAGCCCCAGCATTTT
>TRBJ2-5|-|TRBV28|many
CASNLGEIETQYF
TGTGCCAGCAATCTAGGGGAAATAGAGACCCAGTACTTC
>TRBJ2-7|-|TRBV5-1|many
CASSPLTGGRDEQYF
TGCGCCAGCAGCCCCCTGACTGGGGGCAGGGACGAGCAGTACTTC
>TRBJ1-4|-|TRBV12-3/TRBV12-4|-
CASSLNDKLFF
TGTGCCAGCAGCCTTAATGATAAACTGTTTTTT
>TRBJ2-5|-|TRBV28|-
CASSSPRLEETQYF
TGTGCCAGCAGTTCCCCGAGGCTCGAAGAGACCCAGTACTTC
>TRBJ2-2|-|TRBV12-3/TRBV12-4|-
CASSLVIRGNTGELFF
TGTGCCAGCAGTTTAGTTATTCGGGGGAACACCGGGGAGCTGTTTTTT
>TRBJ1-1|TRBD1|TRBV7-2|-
CASSSQGALTEAFF
TGTGCCAGCAGCTCACAGGGGGCGCTCACTGAAGCTTTCTTT
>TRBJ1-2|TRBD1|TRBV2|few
CASSGGTGGLNYGYTF
TGTGCCAGCAGTGGCGGGACAGGGGGGTTAAACTATGGCTACACCTTC
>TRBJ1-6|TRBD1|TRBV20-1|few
CSARDGTEPDNSPLHF
TGCAGTGCTAGAGATGGGACAGAGCCGGATAATTCACCCCTCCACTTT
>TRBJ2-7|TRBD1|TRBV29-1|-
CSVGGTVPYEQYF
TGCAGCGTTGGAGGGACAGTACCCTACGAGCAGTACTTC
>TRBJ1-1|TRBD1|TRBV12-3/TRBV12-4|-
CASRALTTGYTEAFF
TGTGCCAGCAGGGCTCTAACGACAGGGTACACTGAAGCTTTCTTT
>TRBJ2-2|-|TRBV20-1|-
CSARVSHTGELFF
TGCAGTGCTAGGGTCTCGCACACCGGGGAGCTGTTTTTT
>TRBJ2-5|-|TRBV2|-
CASSGDRVGQETQYF
TGTGCCAGCAGTGGGGACCGGGTGGGGCAAGAGACCCAGTACTTC
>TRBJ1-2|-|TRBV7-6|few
CASSLGGQGPYGYTF
TGTGCCAGCAGCCTAGGTGGCCAGGGCCCCTATGGCTACACCTTC
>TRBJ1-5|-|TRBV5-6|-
CASSLFTRALDNQPQHF
TGTGCCAGCAGCTTGTTCACCCGGGCCCTAGATAATCAGCCCCAGCATTTT
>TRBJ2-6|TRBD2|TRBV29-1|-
CSVLAAGANVLTF
TGCAGCGTACTAGCGGCTGGGGCCAACGTCCTGACTTTC
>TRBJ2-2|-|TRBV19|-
CASSKSGAGELFF
TGTGCCAGTAGTAAATCCGGGGCCGGGGAGCTGTTTTTT
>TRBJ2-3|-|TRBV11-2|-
CASSSSGQTPSDSPDTQYF
TGTGCCAGCAGCTCCTCGGGGCAAACCCCGAGCGACTCCCCAGATACGCAGTATTTT
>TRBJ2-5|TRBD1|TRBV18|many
CASSPTGKETQYF
TGTGCCAGCTCACCGACAGGGAAGGAGACCCAGTACTTC
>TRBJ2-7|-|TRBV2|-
CASKRTAREQYF
TGTGCCAGCAAACGGACAGCGCGGGAGCAGTACTTC
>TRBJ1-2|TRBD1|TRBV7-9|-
CASSPTGTEAGYTF
TGTGCTAGCAGCCCGACCGGGACAGAAGCCGGCTACACCTTC
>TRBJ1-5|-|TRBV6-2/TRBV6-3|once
CASRGSWGVGNQPQHF
TGTGCCAGCAGGGGCAGTTGGGGGGTAGGCAATCAGCCCCAGCATTTT
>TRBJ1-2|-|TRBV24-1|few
CATSDPANRGRDVNYGYTF
TGTGCCACCAGTGACCCCGCTAATAGGGGTAGGGACGTTAACTATGGCTACACCTTC
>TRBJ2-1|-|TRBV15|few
CATSVVTGTYNEQFF
TGTGCCACCAGCGTCGTGACAGGAACCTACAATGAGCAGTTCTTC
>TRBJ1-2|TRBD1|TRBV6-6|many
CASSRTGGSGYTF
TGTGCCAGCAGCCGTACAGGGGGTTCTGGCTACACCTTC
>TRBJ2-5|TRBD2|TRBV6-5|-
CASSYSQREDQETQYF
TGTGCCAGCAGTTACTCCCAGCGGGAGGACCAAGAGACCCAGTACTTC
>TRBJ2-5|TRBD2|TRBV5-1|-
CASSILGGGAQETQYF
TGCGCCAGCAGCATTTTGGGCGGGGGGGCCCAAGAGACCCAGTACTTC
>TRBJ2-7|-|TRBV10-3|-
CAISGRDQDFEQYF
TGTGCCATCAGTGGACGGGACCAGGACTTCGAGCAGTACTTC
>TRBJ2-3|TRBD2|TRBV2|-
CASSLQGTSADTQYF
TGTGCCAGCAGCTTACAGGGGACTAGCGCAGATACGCAGTATTTT
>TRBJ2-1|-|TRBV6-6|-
CASSYDGGRMVNEQFF
TGTGCCAGCAGTTACGATGGGGGTCGAATGGTCAATGAGCAGTTCTTC
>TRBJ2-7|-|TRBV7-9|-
CASSESGTFHEQYF
TGTGCCAGCAGCGAGTCAGGGACTTTCCACGAGCAGTACTTC
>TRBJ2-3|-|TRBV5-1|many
CASKVGTDTQYF
TGCGCCAGCAAAGTGGGCACAGATACGCAGTATTTT
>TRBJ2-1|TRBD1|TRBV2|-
CASSEDGPGGNNEQFF
TGTGCCAGCAGTGAAGATGGGCCAGGGGGCAACAATGAGCAGTTCTTC
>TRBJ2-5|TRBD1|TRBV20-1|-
CSARQLRGKETQYF
TGCAGTGCCAGACAACTCAGGGGGAAAGAGACCCAGTACTTC
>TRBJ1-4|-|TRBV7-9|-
CASSLGGRDNEKLFF
TGTGCCAGCAGCTTAGGGGGCAGGGATAATGAAAAACTGTTTTTT
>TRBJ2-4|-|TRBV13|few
CASSPRGVEVVKNIQYF
TGTGCCAGTAGCCCCCGTGGGGTAGAAGTGGTCAAAAACATTCAGTACTTC
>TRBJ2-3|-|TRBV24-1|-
CATASADTQYF
TGTGCCACCGCTTCCGCAGATACGCAGTATTTT
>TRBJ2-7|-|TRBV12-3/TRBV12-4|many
CASSLAPGNEQYF
TGTGCCAGCAGTTTAGCGCCAGGCAATGAGCAGTACTTC
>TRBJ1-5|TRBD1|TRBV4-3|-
CASGQGTEPYSNQPQHF
TGCGCCAGCGGCCAAGGGACAGAGCCTTATAGCAATCAGCCCCAGCATTTT
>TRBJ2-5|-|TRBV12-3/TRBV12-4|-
CASTSRVVGQPKAQYF
TGTGCCAGCACCTCTAGGGTGGTAGGACAGCCCAAGGCCCAGTACTTC
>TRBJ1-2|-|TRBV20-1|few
CSAVVGGGDGYTF
TGCAGTGCTGTTGTGGGGGGCGGGGATGGCTACACCTTC
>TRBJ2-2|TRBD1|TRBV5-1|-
CASWSGGAATGELFF
TGCGCCAGCTGGTCAGGGGGCGCGGCCACCGGGGAGCTGTTTTTT
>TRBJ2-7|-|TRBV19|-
CASSDSGPTYEQYF
TGTGCCAGTAGCGACTCGGGGCCAACCTACGAGCAGTACTTC
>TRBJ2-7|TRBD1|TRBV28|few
CASSSPGQAPFYEQYF
TGTGCCAGCAGTTCGCCCGGACAGGCCCCTTTCTACGAGCAGTACTTC
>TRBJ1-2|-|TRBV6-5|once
CASINGGWGGYTF
TGTGCCAGCATTAACGGGGGTTGGGGCGGCTACACCTTC
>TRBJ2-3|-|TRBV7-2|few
CASSSSPGTDTQYF
TGTGCCAGCAGCTCATCGCCAGGGACAGATACGCAGTATTTT